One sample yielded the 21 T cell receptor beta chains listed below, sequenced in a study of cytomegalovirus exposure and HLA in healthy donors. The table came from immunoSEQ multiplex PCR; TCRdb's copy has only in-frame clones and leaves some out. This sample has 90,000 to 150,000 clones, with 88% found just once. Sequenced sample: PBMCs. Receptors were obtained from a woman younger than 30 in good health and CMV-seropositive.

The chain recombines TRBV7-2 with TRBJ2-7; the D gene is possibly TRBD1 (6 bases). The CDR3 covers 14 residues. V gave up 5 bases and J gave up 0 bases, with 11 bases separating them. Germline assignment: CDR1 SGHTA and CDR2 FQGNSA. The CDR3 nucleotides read TGTGCCAGCAGCGCCCGACAGGTCTCCTACGAGCAGTACTTC. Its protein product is CASSARQVSYEQYF.

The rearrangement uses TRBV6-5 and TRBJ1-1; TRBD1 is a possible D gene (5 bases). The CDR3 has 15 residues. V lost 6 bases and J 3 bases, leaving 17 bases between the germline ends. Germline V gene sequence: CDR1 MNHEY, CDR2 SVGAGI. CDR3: CASSHRDRGDTEAFF. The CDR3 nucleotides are TGTGCCAGCAGCCACCGGGACCGGGGGGACACTGAAGCTTTCTTT.

In DNA form, the CDR3 reads TGCGCCAGCAGCTTGGGTAGCGGGGCCCAAGAGACCCAGTACTTC. As protein: CASSLGSGAQETQYF. This chain uses TRBV5-1 with TRBJ2-5, with TRBD2 matching 8 bases. The CDR3 has 15 amino acids. V was pared by 0 bases and J by 1 base, with 2 bases of the junction left unmatched. Germline V gene sequence: CDR1 SGHRS, CDR2 YFSETQ. The complete variable domain, with remaining parts taken from reference TRBV5-1 and TRBJ2-5, reads KAGVTQTPRYLIKTRGQQVTLSCSPISGHRSVSWYQQTPGQGLQFLFEYFSETQRNKGNFPGRFSGRQFSNSRSEMNVSTLELGDSALYLCASSLGSGAQETQYFGPGTRLLVL.

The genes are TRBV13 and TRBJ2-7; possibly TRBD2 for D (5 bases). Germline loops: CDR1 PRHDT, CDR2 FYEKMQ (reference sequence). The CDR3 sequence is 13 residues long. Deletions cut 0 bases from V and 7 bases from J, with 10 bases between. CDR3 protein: CASSLGGRGEQYF. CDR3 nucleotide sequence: TGTGCCAGCAGCTTAGGGGGCCGGGGAGAGCAGTACTTC.

The CDR3 sequence is CASSSRVGRTNNEQFF. The CDR3 nucleotides are TGTGCCAGCAGCTCCCGCGTCGGGAGGACCAACAATGAGCAGTTCTTC. This chain links TRBV13 with TRBJ2-1, with TRBD2 matching 7 bases. The germline gives CDR1 PRHDT, CDR2 FYEKMQ (reference sequence). The junction had 11 bases not matched to a gene; V was cut back by 4 bases and J by 5 bases. This CDR3 is built from 16 residues.

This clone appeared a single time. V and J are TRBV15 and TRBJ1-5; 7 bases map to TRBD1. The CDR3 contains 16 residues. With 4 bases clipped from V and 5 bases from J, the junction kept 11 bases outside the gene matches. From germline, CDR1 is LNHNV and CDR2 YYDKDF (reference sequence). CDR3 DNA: TGTGCCACCAGCACAAAACGTGCTACAGGGGATCAGCCCCAGCATTTT. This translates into CATSTKRATGDQPQHF.

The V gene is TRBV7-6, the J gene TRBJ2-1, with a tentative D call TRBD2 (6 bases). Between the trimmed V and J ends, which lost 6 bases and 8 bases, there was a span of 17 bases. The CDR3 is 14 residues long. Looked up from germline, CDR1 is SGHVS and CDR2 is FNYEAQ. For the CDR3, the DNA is TGTGCCAGCAGTGCGAGGGCGGGATCGGATGAGCAGTTCTTC. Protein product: CASSARAGSDEQFF. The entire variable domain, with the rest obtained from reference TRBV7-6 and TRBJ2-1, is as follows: GAGVSQSPRYKVTKRGQDVALRCDPISGHVSLYWYRQALGQGPEFLTYFNYEAQQDKSGLPNDRFSAERPEGSISTLTIQRTEQRDSAMYRCASSARAGSDEQFFGPGTRLTVL.

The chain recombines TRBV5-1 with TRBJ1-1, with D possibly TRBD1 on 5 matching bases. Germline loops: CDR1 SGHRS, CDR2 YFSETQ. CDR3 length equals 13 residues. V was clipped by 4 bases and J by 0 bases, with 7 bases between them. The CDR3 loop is CASSPGVNTEAFF. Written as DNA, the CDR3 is TGCGCCAGCAGCCCGGGGGTGAACACTGAAGCTTTCTTT.

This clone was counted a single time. The CDR3 is CASSLGPSGSYEQYF. DNA for the CDR3: TGTGCCAGCAGCTTAGGCCCTTCAGGCTCCTACGAGCAGTACTTC. The J gene is TRBJ2-7, the V gene TRBV13; no firm D call. From germline, CDR1 is PRHDT and CDR2 FYEKMQ (reference sequence). With 0 bases removed from V and 0 bases from J, the gap between germline ends came to 9 bases. CDR3 size: 15 residues.

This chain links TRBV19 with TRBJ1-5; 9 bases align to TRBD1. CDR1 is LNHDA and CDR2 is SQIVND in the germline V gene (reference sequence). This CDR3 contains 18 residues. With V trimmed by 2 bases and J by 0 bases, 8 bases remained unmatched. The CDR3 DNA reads TGTGCCAGTAGTATAATGACAGGGGGTGTTAATAGCAATCAGCCCCAGCATTTT. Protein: CASSIMTGGVNSNQPQHF.

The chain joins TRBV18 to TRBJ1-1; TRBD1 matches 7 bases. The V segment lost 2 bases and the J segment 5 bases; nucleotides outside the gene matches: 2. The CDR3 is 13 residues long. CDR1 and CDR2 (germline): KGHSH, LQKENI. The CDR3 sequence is CASSPVRGTEAFF. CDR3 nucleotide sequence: TGTGCCAGCTCACCAGTCAGGGGGACTGAAGCTTTCTTT.

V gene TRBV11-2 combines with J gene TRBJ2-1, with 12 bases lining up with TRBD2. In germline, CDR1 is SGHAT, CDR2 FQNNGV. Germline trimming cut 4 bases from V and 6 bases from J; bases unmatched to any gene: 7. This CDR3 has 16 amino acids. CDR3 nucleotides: TGTGCCAGCAGCTCGGTACTAGCGGGAGGACCCAATGAGCAGTTCTTC. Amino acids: CASSSVLAGGPNEQFF. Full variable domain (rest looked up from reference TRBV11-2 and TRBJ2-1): EAGVAQSPRYKIIEKRQSVAFWCNPISGHATLYWYQQILGQGPKLLIQFQNNGVVDDSQLPKDRFSAERLKGVDSTLKIQPAKLEDSAVYLCASSSVLAGGPNEQFFGPGTRLTVL.

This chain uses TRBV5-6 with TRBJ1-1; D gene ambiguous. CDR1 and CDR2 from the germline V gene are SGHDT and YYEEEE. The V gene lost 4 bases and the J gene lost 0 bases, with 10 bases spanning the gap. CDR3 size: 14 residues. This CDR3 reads CASSLTLMNTEAFF. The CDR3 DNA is TGTGCCAGCAGCCTCACCCTAATGAACACTGAAGCTTTCTTT.

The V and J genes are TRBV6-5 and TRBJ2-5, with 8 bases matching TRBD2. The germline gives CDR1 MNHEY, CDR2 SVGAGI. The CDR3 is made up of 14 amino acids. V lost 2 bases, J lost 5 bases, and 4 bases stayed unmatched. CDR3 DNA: TGTGCCAGCAGTTACGGGACTAGGGGGGAGACCCAGTACTTC. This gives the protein CASSYGTRGETQYF.

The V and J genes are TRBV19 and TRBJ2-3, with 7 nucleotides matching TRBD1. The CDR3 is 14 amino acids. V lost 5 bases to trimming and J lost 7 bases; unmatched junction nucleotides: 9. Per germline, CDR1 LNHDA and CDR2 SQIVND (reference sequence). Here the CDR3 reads CASSLPGQSYTQYF. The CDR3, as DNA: TGTGCCAGTAGTTTACCGGGACAGTCCTATACGCAGTATTTT.

CDR3 sequence: CASSPGGAIATGELFF. The CDR3 nucleotides are TGTGCCAGCAGCCCCGGGGGAGCAATCGCCACCGGGGAGCTGTTTTTT. V gene TRBV5-5 combines with J gene TRBJ2-2, with D perhaps matching TRBD2 (6 bases). The V gene lost 4 bases and the J gene lost 4 bases, with 17 bases spanning the gap. The germline CDR1 and CDR2 sequences are SGHKS and YYEKEE (reference sequence). This CDR3 comprises 16 residues.

The DNA of the CDR3 is TGTGCCAGTAGACCGGGGACAGCGAGCCTTAACTATGGCTACACCTTC. Encoded protein: CASRPGTASLNYGYTF. This chain connects TRBV19 to TRBJ1-2; 7 bases are shared with TRBD1. The CDR3 covers 16 residues. Germline lookup yields CDR1 LNHDA and CDR2 SQIVND (reference sequence). Trimming took 6 bases from V and 1 from J; bases not matched to a gene: 11.

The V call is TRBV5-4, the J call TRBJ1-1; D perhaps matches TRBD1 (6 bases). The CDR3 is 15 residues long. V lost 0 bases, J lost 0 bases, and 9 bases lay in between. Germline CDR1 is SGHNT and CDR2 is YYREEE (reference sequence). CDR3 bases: TGTGCCAGCAGCTTGGGACAGGCGCTGAACACTGAAGCTTTCTTT. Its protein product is CASSLGQALNTEAFF.

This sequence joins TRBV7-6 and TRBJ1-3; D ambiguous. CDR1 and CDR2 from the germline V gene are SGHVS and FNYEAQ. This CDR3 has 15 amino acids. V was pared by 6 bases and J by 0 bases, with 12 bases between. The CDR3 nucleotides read TGTGCCAGCAGTCCACAGCTAAACTCTGGAAACACCATATATTTT. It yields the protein CASSPQLNSGNTIYF.

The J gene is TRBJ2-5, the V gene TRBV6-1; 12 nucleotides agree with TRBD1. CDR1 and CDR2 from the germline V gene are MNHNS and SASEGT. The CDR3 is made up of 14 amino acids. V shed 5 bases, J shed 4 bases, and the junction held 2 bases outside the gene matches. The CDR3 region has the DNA TGTGCCAGCAGTACGGGACAGGGGGCAGAGACCCAGTACTTC. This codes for CASSTGQGAETQYF.

In DNA form, the CDR3 reads TGTGCCAGCTCACTGCACAGGGGGCGATTGCGCAATGAGCAGTTCTTC. Translating gives CASSLHRGRLRNEQFF. The chain couples TRBV18 to TRBJ2-1; the match to TRBD1 covers 9 bases. CDR3 size: 16 residues. The junction had 10 bases not matched to a gene; V was cut back by 4 bases and J by 6 bases. Germline loops: CDR1 KGHSH, CDR2 LQKENI.